The subject of this entry is one T cell receptor beta chain. After removal of 5 bases from V and 5 bases from J, the junction contained 6 bases not matched to a gene. CDR1 and CDR2 from the germline V gene are SGHNT and YENEEA. CDR3 length equals 15 residues. Clinical history as reported by participants underpinned cohort assignment. The data are from a study of blood T cell repertoires in COVID-19. Under the authors' procedure: Amplification of reference gene primers provided the estimated nucleated cell counts. TCRdb keeps only in-frame clones here, not all; method: immunoSEQ multiplex PCR. For V, J and clone size, that table is used; D and trimming come from the DNA. Of 230,000 or so clones in the sample, around 89% were seen once.

The chain recombines TRBV11-3 with TRBJ2-3; 11 bases map to TRBD2. The receptor was derived from a young woman who had recovered from COVID-19. The sequenced sample was PBMCs or T cells enriched from blood (not recorded which). DNA for the CDR3: TGTGCCAGCAGCCTTAGCGGGGGGGATCAAGATACGCAGTATTTT. Translating it yields CASSLSGGDQDTQYF.